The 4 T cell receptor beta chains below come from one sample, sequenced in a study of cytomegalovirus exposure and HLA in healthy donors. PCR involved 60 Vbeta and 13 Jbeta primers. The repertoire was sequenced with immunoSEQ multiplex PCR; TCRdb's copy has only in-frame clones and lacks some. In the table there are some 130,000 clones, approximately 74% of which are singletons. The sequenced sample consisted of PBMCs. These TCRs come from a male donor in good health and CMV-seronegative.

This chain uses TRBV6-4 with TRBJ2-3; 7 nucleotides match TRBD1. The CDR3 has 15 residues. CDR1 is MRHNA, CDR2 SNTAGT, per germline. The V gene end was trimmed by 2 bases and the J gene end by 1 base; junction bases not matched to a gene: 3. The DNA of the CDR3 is TGTGCCAGCAGTGACAGGGGGCGCGGCACAGATACGCAGTATTTT. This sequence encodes CASSDRGRGTDTQYF.

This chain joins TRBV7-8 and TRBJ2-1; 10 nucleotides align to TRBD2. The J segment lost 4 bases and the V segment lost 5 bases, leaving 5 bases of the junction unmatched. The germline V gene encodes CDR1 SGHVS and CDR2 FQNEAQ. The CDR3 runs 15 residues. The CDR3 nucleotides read TGTGCCAGCAGCGCGGGACTAGCGAGGTACAATGAGCAGTTCTTC. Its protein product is CASSAGLARYNEQFF.

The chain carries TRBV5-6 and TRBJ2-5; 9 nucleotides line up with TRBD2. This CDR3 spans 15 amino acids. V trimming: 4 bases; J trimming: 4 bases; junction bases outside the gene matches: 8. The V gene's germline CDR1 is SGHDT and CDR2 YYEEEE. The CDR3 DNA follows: TGTGCCAGCAGCCCATTAGCGGGAGAGGGAGAGACCCAGTACTTC. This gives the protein CASSPLAGEGETQYF. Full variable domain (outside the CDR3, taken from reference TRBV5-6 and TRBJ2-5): DAGVTQSPTHLIKTRGQQVTLRCSPKSGHDTVSWYQQALGQGPQFIFQYYEEEERQRGNFPDRFSGHQFPNYSSELNVNALLLGDSALYLCASSPLAGEGETQYFGPGTRLLVL.

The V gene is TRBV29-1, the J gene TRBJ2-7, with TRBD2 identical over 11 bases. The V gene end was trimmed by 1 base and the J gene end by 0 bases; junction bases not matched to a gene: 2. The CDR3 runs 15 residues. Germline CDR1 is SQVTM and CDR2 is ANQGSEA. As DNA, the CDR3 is TGCAGCGTTGAAGGACTAGCGGGGAGCTCCTACGAGCAGTACTTC. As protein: CSVEGLAGSSYEQYF.